The next 10 T cell receptor beta chains were all read from a single sample in a study of blood T cell repertoires in COVID-19 (dated by TCRdb to between 2020 and 2021). Library creation used the immunoSEQ multiplex PCR assay. TCRdb's version of the immuneACCESS table is confined to in-frame rearrangements and falls short of the full clone set. An unresolved V gene accounts for under half of the shortfall where checked; the remainder is of unknown origin. The sample table contains approximately 200,000 clones; only one count was recorded for about four fifths of them. In total, the top ten clones hold around 11% of the sample. Sequencing used PBMCs or T cells enriched from blood (not recorded which). These receptors were taken from a man aged 40-55 years who had recovered from COVID-19.

The chain recombines TRBV4-1 with TRBJ2-7; TRBD2 matches 7 bases. The junction had 16 bases not matched to a gene; V was cut back by 1 base and J by 7 bases. CDR1 and CDR2 (germline): MGHRA, YSYEKL. The CDR3 runs to 17 residues. CDR3 sequence: CASSQGRGGSMREEQYF. For the CDR3, the DNA is TGCGCCAGCAGCCAAGGCCGGGGCGGGAGCATGAGGGAGGAGCAGTACTTC.

The chain has TRBV30 and TRBJ1-3; D not certain. Trimming took off 0 bases at V and 3 bases at J, with 6 bases between the two ends. CDR3 size: 13 residues. The V gene's germline CDR1 is GTSNPN and CDR2 SVGIG (reference sequence). DNA for the CDR3: TGTGCCTGGAGTGTTGACTATGGAAACACCATATATTTT. Translated, it gives CAWSVDYGNTIYF.

The table lists this clone with a count of one. The chain employs TRBV10-3 and TRBJ1-2, with TRBD1 matching over 7 bases. The V segment lost 2 bases and the J segment 4 bases; nucleotides outside the gene matches: 7. CDR1 and CDR2 from the germline V gene are ENHRY and SYGVKD. This CDR3 is 15 amino acids long. The DNA of the CDR3 is TGTGCCATCAGTGAGCGAGAACAGGGGACCTATGGCTACACCTTC. Amino acid sequence: CAISEREQGTYGYTF.

The rearrangement joins TRBV6-2 or TRBV6-3 to TRBJ1-3; D is undetermined. Germline lookup yields CDR1 MNHEY and CDR2 SVGEGT. V was clipped by 2 bases and J by 1 base, with 9 bases between them. The CDR3 spans 15 residues. The CDR3 here is CASSYTYVSGNTIYF. In DNA form, the CDR3 reads TGTGCCAGCAGTTACACTTACGTTTCTGGAAACACCATATATTTT.

The rearrangement links TRBV15 to TRBJ2-7; possible D gene TRBD1, 6 bases. Per germline, CDR1 LNHNV and CDR2 YYDKDF (reference sequence). V was clipped by 0 bases and J by 2 bases, with 8 bases between them. The CDR3 has 14 residues. CDR3 in amino acids: CATSRDRGTYEQYF. In DNA, the CDR3 is TGTGCCACCAGCAGAGACAGGGGTACCTACGAGCAGTACTTC. Looking up the rest from reference TRBV15 and TRBJ2-7 gives the full variable domain: DAMVIQNPRYQVTQFGKPVTLSCSQTLNHNVMYWYQQKSSQAPKLLFHYYDKDFNNEADTPDNFQSRRPNTSFCFLDIRSPGLGDTAMYLCATSRDRGTYEQYFGPGTRLTVT.

The chain uses TRBV28 and TRBJ1-1; the D is unclear. The V and J ends lost 1 base and 0 bases respectively, with 12 bases between them. Germline CDR1 is MDHEN and CDR2 is SYDVKM. The length of the CDR3 is 16 residues. The CDR3 here is CASSLSGGRLNTEAFF. DNA for the CDR3: TGTGCCAGCAGTTTATCGGGAGGGAGGCTGAACACTGAAGCTTTCTTT.

The chain uses TRBV28 and TRBJ1-4, with D tentatively TRBD1 (6 bases). The germline CDR1 and CDR2 sequences are MDHEN and SYDVKM. With 8 bases removed from V and 5 bases from J, the gap between germline ends came to 21 bases. The CDR3 has 16 residues. The DNA for the CDR3 is TGTGCCAGCGGAGAGAATCCGGGGGGCCTAAATGAAAAACTGTTTTTT. Translating it yields CASGENPGGLNEKLFF.

This clone was observed a handful of times. J is TRBJ2-2 and V is TRBV11-2; no clear D. Trimming took 5 bases from V and 5 from J, leaving 12 bases between them. CDR1 is SGHAT and CDR2 is FQNNGV in the germline V gene. The CDR3 length is 14 residues. CDR3 DNA: TGTGCCAGCAGCACCGCCGGAGCAACCGGGGAGCTGTTTTTT. Residues: CASSTAGATGELFF. The full variable domain, in which reference TRBV11-2 and TRBJ2-2 provide the parts outside the CDR3, is EAGVAQSPRYKIIEKRQSVAFWCNPISGHATLYWYQQILGQGPKLLIQFQNNGVVDDSQLPKDRFSAERLKGVDSTLKIQPAKLEDSAVYLCASSTAGATGELFFGEGSRLTVL.

The V call is TRBV7-9, the J call TRBJ2-7; 9 nucleotides align to TRBD1. The length of the CDR3 is 16 residues. Germline CDR1 SEHNR, CDR2 FQNEAQ (reference sequence). With 1 base clipped from V and 0 bases from J, the junction kept 4 bases outside the gene matches. The CDR3 DNA sequence: TGTGCCAGCAGCTTAGTGAAGGACAGGGGCTCCTACGAGCAGTACTTC. It encodes CASSLVKDRGSYEQYF.

V usage is TRBV5-1 and J usage is TRBJ1-1; no definite D call. V shed 4 bases and J shed 1 base, with 14 bases lying between them. This CDR3 comprises 15 residues. Looked up from germline, CDR1 is SGHRS and CDR2 is YFSETQ. CDR3 bases: TGCGCCAGCAGCCCGAGGTCGGCCAGGAACACTGAAGCTTTCTTT. Its translation: CASSPRSARNTEAFF.